The rows below give T cell receptor beta chains drawn from one sample of a study of identical twins. Each CDR3 protein is one row after TCRdb ran MiXCR on the 5' RACE reads. The repertoire includes about 920,000 distinct CDR3 sequences, 10% to 15% of them detected once, and around 1.5% sits in the top ten. This same sample was also taken into another study, of yellow fever vaccine responses in identical twins.

Sequencing was done on a sample of PBMCs. These receptors were taken from a woman younger than 30 in good health. Both conserved end residues are part of each CDR3. Each record gives: J gene, clone size, D gene, V gene, CDR3 DNA, CDR3 protein. D genes are given only for firm matches. The size entry is marked missing in some rows and otherwise reads once, few, many or a size class.

J gene: TRBJ1-2; clone size: -; D gene: -; V gene: TRBV20-1; CDR3 DNA: TGCAGTGCTAGAGATCCAGGGAATGACTATGGCTACACCTTC; CDR3 protein: CSARDPGNDYGYTF
J gene: TRBJ1-5; clone size: few; D gene: -; V gene: TRBV27; CDR3 DNA: TGTGCCAGCACCTCTAGGGGGGGCAATCAGCCCCAGCATTTT; CDR3 protein: CASTSRGGNQPQHF
J gene: TRBJ2-1; clone size: -; D gene: TRBD2; V gene: TRBV4-2; CDR3 DNA: TGTGCCAGCAGCCAAGCAACTAGCGGGAGTTCTTATGAGCAGTTCTTC; CDR3 protein: CASSQATSGSSYEQFF
J gene: TRBJ2-5; clone size: -; D gene: -; V gene: TRBV4-1; CDR3 DNA: TGCGCCAGCAGCCTAAGCCAACCCGAGACCCAGTACTTC; CDR3 protein: CASSLSQPETQYF
J gene: TRBJ2-7; clone size: -; D gene: TRBD1; V gene: TRBV28; CDR3 DNA: TGTGCCAGCAGCTCCGACAGGGGAAAATCCTACGAGCAGTACTTC; CDR3 protein: CASSSDRGKSYEQYF
J gene: TRBJ2-1; clone size: few; D gene: -; V gene: TRBV6-2/TRBV6-3; CDR3 DNA: TGTGCCAGCAGCAAGATTGTTTTGCGTTCCTACAATGAGCAGTTCTTC; CDR3 protein: CASSKIVLRSYNEQFF
J gene: TRBJ1-2; clone size: few; D gene: TRBD1; V gene: TRBV6-5; CDR3 DNA: TGTGCCAGCAGTTTAAGGACAGGGAGAGATGGCTACACCTTC; CDR3 protein: CASSLRTGRDGYTF
J gene: TRBJ1-1; clone size: many; D gene: -; V gene: TRBV5-1; CDR3 DNA: TGCGCCAGCAGCGCGTCGGGCGGGAACACTGAAGCTTTCTTT; CDR3 protein: CASSASGGNTEAFF
J gene: TRBJ2-5; clone size: -; D gene: -; V gene: TRBV5-1; CDR3 DNA: TGCGCCAGCAGCTTGGACTATGGGGGAGAGACCCAGTACTTC; CDR3 protein: CASSLDYGGETQYF
J gene: TRBJ2-5; clone size: -; D gene: -; V gene: TRBV7-6; CDR3 DNA: TGTGCCAGCAGCCCGGTGCCCTTGGGCCAAGAGACCCAGTACTTC; CDR3 protein: CASSPVPLGQETQYF
J gene: TRBJ2-3; clone size: -; D gene: TRBD1; V gene: TRBV25-1; CDR3 DNA: TGTGCCACCATCCATTACTACCTGCGACAGGGGCCAGATACGCAGTATTTT; CDR3 protein: CATIHYYLRQGPDTQYF
J gene: TRBJ1-1; clone size: -; D gene: TRBD1; V gene: TRBV6-5; CDR3 DNA: TGTGCCAGCATGAGGACAGGGGGTTGGGCTTTCTTT; CDR3 protein: CASMRTGGWAFF
J gene: TRBJ2-5; clone size: many; D gene: -; V gene: TRBV20-1; CDR3 DNA: TGCAGTGCTAGAGGGCAGGGGCAAGAGACCCAGTACTTC; CDR3 protein: CSARGQGQETQYF
J gene: TRBJ2-6; clone size: -; D gene: TRBD1; V gene: TRBV18; CDR3 DNA: TGTGCCAGCTCACCCCGGACAGGGGTGCCTGGGGCCAACGTCCTGACTTTC; CDR3 protein: CASSPRTGVPGANVLTF
J gene: TRBJ1-1; clone size: few; D gene: -; V gene: TRBV7-9; CDR3 DNA: TGTGCCAGCAGCTTCGACAGGTCGGGCACTGAAGCTTTCTTT; CDR3 protein: CASSFDRSGTEAFF
J gene: TRBJ2-1; clone size: few; D gene: TRBD2; V gene: TRBV28; CDR3 DNA: TGTGCCAGCAGTGGTCAAGAGCTAGCGGGAGGTTACAATGAGCAGTTCTTC; CDR3 protein: CASSGQELAGGYNEQFF
J gene: TRBJ2-7; clone size: -; D gene: -; V gene: TRBV2; CDR3 DNA: TGTGCCAGCAGTGACCTCCGACCGACGTCAAGACACGAGCAGTACTTC; CDR3 protein: CASSDLRPTSRHEQYF
J gene: TRBJ2-1; clone size: -; D gene: -; V gene: TRBV20-1; CDR3 DNA: TGCAGTGCAACGGGTCACGGCAATGAGCAGTTCTTC; CDR3 protein: CSATGHGNEQFF
J gene: TRBJ1-1; clone size: few; D gene: TRBD1; V gene: TRBV12-3/TRBV12-4; CDR3 DNA: TGTGCCAGCAGCTTCCTCGGGACAGGGAACACTGAAGCTTTCTTT; CDR3 protein: CASSFLGTGNTEAFF
J gene: TRBJ2-7; clone size: -; D gene: -; V gene: TRBV6-1; CDR3 DNA: TGTGCCACCACCCAGAGGGAGCAGTACTTC; CDR3 protein: CATTQREQYF
J gene: TRBJ2-1; clone size: -; D gene: -; V gene: TRBV5-1; CDR3 DNA: TGCGCCAGCAGCGATTCAAGAGAAGTCTACAATGAGCAGTTCTTC; CDR3 protein: CASSDSREVYNEQFF
J gene: TRBJ2-2; clone size: -; D gene: -; V gene: TRBV12-3/TRBV12-4; CDR3 DNA: TGTGCCAGCAGTTTTCCCCCCAGGAAGAACACCGGGGAGCTGTTTTTT; CDR3 protein: CASSFPPRKNTGELFF
J gene: TRBJ1-2; clone size: many; D gene: TRBD1; V gene: TRBV4-1; CDR3 DNA: TGCGCCAGCAGCCCGACAGGGGTGTACTATGGCTACACCTTC; CDR3 protein: CASSPTGVYYGYTF
J gene: TRBJ2-5; clone size: -; D gene: -; V gene: TRBV16; CDR3 DNA: TGTGCCAGCAGCCAAAAAGGACAGTGGGAGACCCAGTACTTC; CDR3 protein: CASSQKGQWETQYF
J gene: TRBJ1-1; clone size: few; D gene: -; V gene: TRBV6-4; CDR3 DNA: TGTGCCAGCAGAGCTGGGACGGGGGGAGGGTCTGAAGCTTTCTTT; CDR3 protein: CASRAGTGGGSEAFF
J gene: TRBJ1-3; clone size: -; D gene: -; V gene: TRBV20-1; CDR3 DNA: TGCAGTGCAAAGAGAGGGGTCTCTGGAAACACCATATATTTT; CDR3 protein: CSAKRGVSGNTIYF
J gene: TRBJ2-2; clone size: few; D gene: TRBD2; V gene: TRBV27; CDR3 DNA: TGTGCCAGCAGTCAGACTAGCGTGATCACCGGGGAGCTGTTTTTT; CDR3 protein: CASSQTSVITGELFF
J gene: TRBJ2-5; clone size: -; D gene: -; V gene: TRBV7-9; CDR3 DNA: TGTGCCAGCAGCCGTCGGGCCGGCGTAGAGCGAGAGACCCAGTACTTC; CDR3 protein: CASSRRAGVERETQYF